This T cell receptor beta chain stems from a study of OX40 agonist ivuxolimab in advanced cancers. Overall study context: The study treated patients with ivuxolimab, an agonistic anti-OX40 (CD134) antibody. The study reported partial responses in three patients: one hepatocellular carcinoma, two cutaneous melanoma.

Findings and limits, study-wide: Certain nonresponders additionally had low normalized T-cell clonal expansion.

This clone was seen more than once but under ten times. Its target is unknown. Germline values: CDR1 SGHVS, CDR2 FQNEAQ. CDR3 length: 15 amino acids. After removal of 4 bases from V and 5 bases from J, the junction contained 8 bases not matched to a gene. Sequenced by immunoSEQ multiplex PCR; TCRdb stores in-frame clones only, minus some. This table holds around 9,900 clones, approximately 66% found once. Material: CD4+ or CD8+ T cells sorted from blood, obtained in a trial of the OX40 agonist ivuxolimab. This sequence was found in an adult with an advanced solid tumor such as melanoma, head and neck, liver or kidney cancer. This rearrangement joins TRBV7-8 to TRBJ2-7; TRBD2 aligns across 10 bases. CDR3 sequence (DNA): TGTGCCAGCAGCTCCGGGACTAGCGAAACCCACGAGCAGTACTTC. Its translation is CASSSGTSETHEQYF.